This TCR beta chain was identified in a study of T cells in Graves' hyperthyroidism and ophthalmopathy. Overall study results and limits: Model output signaled ophthalmopathy a median around 5.9 months ahead of onset. Researchers report that a 13 V-J model separated ophthalmopathy from stable hyperthyroidism.

Ophthalmopathy cases met thresholds of Clinical Activity Score at least 3, NOSPECS grade at least 4 and duration under 3 months. There are a few counts of this clonotype. Its antigen remains unidentified. The CDR3 regions of TCR beta were amplified from RNA transcripts. HTBI primers were used for first-round RT-PCR of the TCR CDR3. TCRdb re-called the multiplex PCR reads through MiXCR, storing one row per CDR3 protein. The sample carries approximately 570,000 distinct CDR3 sequences, roughly 21% recorded once. The CDR3 covers 14 residues. V lost 6 bases, J lost 9 bases, and 10 bases stayed unmatched. This chain links TRBV12-3 or TRBV12-4 with TRBJ2-1; 8 positions match TRBD1. The sample consisted of blood. The clonotype originates from a man aged 35 to 55 with Graves' ophthalmopathy. The CDR3 DNA is TGTGCCAGCAGCCCCCTCAGGGGGCTTAGTGAGCAGTTCTTC. Encoded protein: CASSPLRGLSEQFF.